Below are 14 T cell receptor beta chains sequenced from a single sample in a study of chemoradiotherapy in HPV16-positive cancers. Generated by immunoSEQ multiplex PCR, the TCRdb table keeps only in-frame clones and is missing some. The sample contains 50,000 to 55,000 clones, over 85% of which appear only once. Sequencing used blood, obtained from a patient who underwent chemoradiotherapy. The receptors shown here come from a human donor with HPV-associated anogenital cancer.

The chain combines TRBV7-8 with TRBJ1-1; maybe TRBD1 (5 bases). This CDR3 spans 14 amino acids. The V end was cut by 5 bases, the J end by 6 bases, with 16 bases between. Germline assignment: CDR1 SGHVS and CDR2 FQNEAQ. Here the CDR3 DNA reads TGTGCCAGCAGCCCCAGGGAAGTCAGGGCTGAAGCTTTCTTT. Encoded protein: CASSPREVRAEAFF.

The chain uses TRBV19 and TRBJ1-6; D perhaps matches TRBD1 (6 bases). This CDR3 contains 15 residues. CDR1 and CDR2 from the germline V gene are LNHDA and SQIVND (reference sequence). The germline V and J ends were trimmed by 7 bases and 9 bases, with 19 bases remaining between them. The CDR3 region has the DNA TGTGCCAGTACCCCTCGGGGGCCTATTGGTTCACCCCTCCACTTT. As protein: CASTPRGPIGSPLHF.

The chain joins TRBV29-1 to TRBJ1-4; 8 bases are shared with TRBD1. The V and J ends lost 7 bases and 8 bases, in that order; junction bases with no gene match: 6. CDR1 and CDR2 (germline): SQVTM, ANQGSEA. This CDR3 comprises 12 residues. In DNA, the CDR3 is TGCAGCGGTGGACAGGGTCGAGAAAAACTGTTTTTT. The encoded protein is CSGGQGREKLFF.

The chain employs TRBV25-1 and TRBJ1-2; D possibly corresponds to TRBD1 (6 bases). Germline CDR1 and CDR2: MGHDK and SYGVNS. Trimming shortened V by 3 bases and J by 4 bases, and 12 bases separated the two germline ends. The CDR3 runs to 14 residues. CDR3 region: CASSDQGPPYGYTF. For the CDR3, the DNA is TGTGCCAGCAGTGACCAGGGGCCGCCCTATGGCTACACCTTC.

This clone was recorded once. The rearrangement links TRBV7-9 to TRBJ2-5, with D possibly TRBD1 on 6 matching bases. The assigned J gene may be wrong: the sequence end matches TRBJ2-7 better. Germline assignment: CDR1 SEHNR and CDR2 FQNEAQ (reference sequence). The CDR3 length is 16 residues. The CDR3 spells CASSSGQPRTRDEQYF. The CDR3, as DNA: TGTGCCAGCAGCTCCGGACAGCCGCGAACGAGGGACGAGCAGTACTTC.

The chain carries TRBV7-6 and TRBJ2-1; no reliable D call. The germline V and J ends were trimmed by 0 bases and 7 bases, with 10 bases remaining between them. The CDR3 length is 14 residues. Germline CDR1 is SGHVS and CDR2 is FNYEAQ. The CDR3 nucleotides are TGTGCCAGCAGCTTAGCCGTCAAGGGTAATGAGCAGTTCTTC. Its protein product is CASSLAVKGNEQFF.

The rearrangement uses TRBV28 and TRBJ1-2; 7 bases are shared with TRBD1. CDR1 and CDR2 (germline): MDHEN, SYDVKM. The CDR3 consists of 15 residues. V shed 6 bases and J 4 bases; nucleotides not matched to a gene: 11. The CDR3 region has the DNA TGTGCCAGCAGGCCCATAGACAGGGAGGCCTATGGCTACACCTTC. Its protein is CASRPIDREAYGYTF.

Notes on this clone: At one boundary the junction diverges from the germline segment, which might be a read error. V and J are TRBV7-7 and TRBJ2-3, with a possible D match to TRBD1 (5 bases). Germline V CDR1 and CDR2: SSHAT, FNYEAQ (reference sequence). The CDR3 is made up of 17 amino acids. CDR3: CASSPSPPGLHGDTQYF. The DNA of the CDR3 is TGTGCTAGCAGCCCCTCCCCCCCAGGGCTCCATGGGGATACGCAGTATTTT.

The sample holds a few counts of this clone. The V gene is TRBV29-1, the J gene TRBJ2-5; 10 bases match TRBD1. Looked up from germline, CDR1 is SQVTM and CDR2 is ANQGSEA. The trim removed 6 bases at V and 5 bases at J, leaving 12 bases unmatched. CDR3 length: 15 residues. The CDR3 is CSVTGTGAGLETQYF. The DNA of the CDR3 is TGCAGCGTAACCGGGACAGGGGCGGGGTTGGAGACCCAGTACTTC.

The rearrangement uses TRBV7-8 and TRBJ2-1; 14 bases match TRBD2. J gave up 5 bases and V 5 bases, and 14 bases lay outside the gene matches. The CDR3 loop spans 19 amino acids. CDR1 is SGHVS and CDR2 is FQNEAQ in the germline V gene. The DNA of the CDR3 is TGTGCCAGCAGCACAGGACTAGCGGGAGGATTGGTCACCCACAATGAGCAGTTCTTC. Amino acids: CASSTGLAGGLVTHNEQFF.

V and J are TRBV19 and TRBJ2-7, with D hard to call. The CDR3 runs to 13 residues. Trimming removed 6 bases at V and 1 base at J, with 10 bases between. Germline V gives CDR1 LNHDA, CDR2 SQIVND (reference sequence). The CDR3 here is CASSKTRSYEQYF. The CDR3 nucleotides are TGTGCCAGTAGCAAGACACGTTCCTACGAGCAGTACTTC.

This chain joins TRBV18 and TRBJ1-3; TRBD1 might be the D (5 bases). Trimming pared 6 bases from V and 0 bases from J, leaving 9 bases between. CDR3 size: 14 residues. Germline CDR1 reads KGHSH; CDR2 reads LQKENI. CDR3 nucleotide sequence: TGTGCCAGCTCCCGACAGTTCTCTGGAAACACCATATATTTT. It translates to CASSRQFSGNTIYF.

The rearrangement uses TRBV18 and TRBJ2-7, with 9 bases that match TRBD1. CDR3 size: 15 residues. The V and J ends lost 5 bases and 2 bases, in that order; junction bases with no gene match: 7. From germline, CDR1 is KGHSH and CDR2 LQKENI. This chain's CDR3 is CASSIGTGTPYEQYF. In nucleotides, the CDR3 is TGTGCCAGCTCAATTGGGACAGGGACTCCCTACGAGCAGTACTTC.

J is TRBJ1-4 and V is TRBV4-3; D may be TRBD1 (6 bases). The germline V and J ends were trimmed by 0 bases and 5 bases, with 13 bases remaining between them. The CDR3 sequence is 16 residues long. Germline CDR1 reads LGHNA; CDR2 reads YSLEER. CDR3 nucleotides: TGCGCCAGCAGCCAAGAGGGGGCGTCGGGGAATGAAAAACTGTTTTTT. Translated, it gives CASSQEGASGNEKLFF.